These 8 T cell receptor beta chains originate from one sample sequenced in a study of post-analysis software for immune sequencing data. Points from the study as a whole: Higher frequency in patients than in controls was seen for five TRBV segments, with TRBV5-6, TRBV5-1 and TRBV20-1 among them.

No antigen is known for these receptors. The authors incorporated unique molecular identifiers into the TCR beta cDNA libraries. One entry per CDR3 protein, called by TCRdb with MiXCR from the PCR reads. The sample shows around 700,000 distinct CDR3 sequences, over 45% of them seen only once. The specimen sequenced was blood. Receptors originate from a girl under 10 years old with multiple sclerosis.

V gene TRBV27 combines with J gene TRBJ2-3; no clear D. The CDR3 has 16 amino acids. V was pared by 0 bases and J by 6 bases, with 16 bases between. CDR1 MNHEY and CDR2 SMNVEV come from the germline V gene (reference sequence). The CDR3 loop reads CASSLSVAPQRDTQYF. Written as DNA, the CDR3 is TGTGCCAGCAGTTTATCAGTCGCTCCGCAACGGGATACGCAGTATTTT.

V gene TRBV4-3 combines with J gene TRBJ2-1; either TRBD1 or TRBD2 may supply D (6 bases each). Germline V lookup: CDR1 LGHNA, CDR2 YSLEER. This CDR3 region has 16 residues. V gave up 0 bases and J gave up 4 bases, with 13 bases separating them. DNA for the CDR3: TGCGCCAGCAGCCAAGATCCGGGGGCGGATTACAATGAGCAGTTCTTC. Protein: CASSQDPGADYNEQFF.

V gene TRBV28 combines with J gene TRBJ1-5; D is uncertain. V gave up 2 bases and J gave up 2 bases, with 10 bases separating them. CDR1 and CDR2 from the germline V gene are MDHEN and SYDVKM. CDR3 length: 15 residues. The CDR3 coding sequence is TGTGCCAGCAGTTTACCGACTGGGGGCAATCAGCCCCAGCATTTT. It encodes CASSLPTGGNQPQHF.

The chain joins TRBV7-8 to TRBJ2-1; D may be TRBD1 (5 bases). CDR1 is SGHVS and CDR2 is FQNEAQ in the germline V gene. This CDR3 comprises 17 residues. Between the trimmed V and J ends, which lost 1 base and 5 bases, there was a span of 18 bases. CDR3 in amino acids: CASSLGWARVGNNEQFF. The CDR3 coding sequence is TGTGCCAGCAGCTTAGGGTGGGCCAGGGTAGGGAACAATGAGCAGTTCTTC.

The genes are TRBV6-1 and TRBJ2-1; D could derive from TRBD1 or TRBD2 (5 bases each). Trimming stripped 5 bases from V and 0 bases from J, with 29 bases between. Germline V gives CDR1 MNHNS, CDR2 SASEGT. The CDR3 is 21 amino acids. CDR3 in amino acids: CASSHVGIRYSWGSSYNEQFF. The CDR3, as DNA: TGTGCCAGCAGTCATGTGGGGATCCGCTATTCGTGGGGGAGCTCCTACAATGAGCAGTTCTTC.

V usage is TRBV5-5 and J usage is TRBJ2-2; the match to TRBD1 covers 9 bases. This CDR3 region has 15 residues. The trim removed 3 bases at V and 3 bases at J, leaving 3 bases unmatched. CDR1 and CDR2 (germline): SGHKS, YYEKEE (reference sequence). The CDR3 DNA is TGTGCCAGCAGCTCGGACAGGGGTGACACCGGGGAGCTGTTTTTT. Translating it yields CASSSDRGDTGELFF.

The rearrangement joins TRBV7-9 to TRBJ2-7; D perhaps matches TRBD2 (6 bases). This CDR3 comprises 14 residues. With 5 bases removed from V and 2 bases from J, the gap between germline ends came to 13 bases. The V gene's germline CDR1 is SEHNR and CDR2 FQNEAQ (reference sequence). The CDR3, as DNA: TGTGCCAGCAGCACCTGGGACTTAACCTACGAGCAGTACTTC. It translates to CASSTWDLTYEQYF.

The chain joins TRBV7-8 to TRBJ2-5, with a tentative D call TRBD2 (6 bases). V gave up 1 base and J gave up 5 bases, with 26 bases separating them. Germline V gene data show CDR1 as SGHVS and CDR2 as FQNEAQ. The CDR3 length is 19 residues. In DNA, the CDR3 is TGTGCCAGCAGCTTAGTGGGAGGAATCGGAGGTCTGGTAGGGGAGACCCAGTACTTC. As protein: CASSLVGGIGGLVGETQYF.